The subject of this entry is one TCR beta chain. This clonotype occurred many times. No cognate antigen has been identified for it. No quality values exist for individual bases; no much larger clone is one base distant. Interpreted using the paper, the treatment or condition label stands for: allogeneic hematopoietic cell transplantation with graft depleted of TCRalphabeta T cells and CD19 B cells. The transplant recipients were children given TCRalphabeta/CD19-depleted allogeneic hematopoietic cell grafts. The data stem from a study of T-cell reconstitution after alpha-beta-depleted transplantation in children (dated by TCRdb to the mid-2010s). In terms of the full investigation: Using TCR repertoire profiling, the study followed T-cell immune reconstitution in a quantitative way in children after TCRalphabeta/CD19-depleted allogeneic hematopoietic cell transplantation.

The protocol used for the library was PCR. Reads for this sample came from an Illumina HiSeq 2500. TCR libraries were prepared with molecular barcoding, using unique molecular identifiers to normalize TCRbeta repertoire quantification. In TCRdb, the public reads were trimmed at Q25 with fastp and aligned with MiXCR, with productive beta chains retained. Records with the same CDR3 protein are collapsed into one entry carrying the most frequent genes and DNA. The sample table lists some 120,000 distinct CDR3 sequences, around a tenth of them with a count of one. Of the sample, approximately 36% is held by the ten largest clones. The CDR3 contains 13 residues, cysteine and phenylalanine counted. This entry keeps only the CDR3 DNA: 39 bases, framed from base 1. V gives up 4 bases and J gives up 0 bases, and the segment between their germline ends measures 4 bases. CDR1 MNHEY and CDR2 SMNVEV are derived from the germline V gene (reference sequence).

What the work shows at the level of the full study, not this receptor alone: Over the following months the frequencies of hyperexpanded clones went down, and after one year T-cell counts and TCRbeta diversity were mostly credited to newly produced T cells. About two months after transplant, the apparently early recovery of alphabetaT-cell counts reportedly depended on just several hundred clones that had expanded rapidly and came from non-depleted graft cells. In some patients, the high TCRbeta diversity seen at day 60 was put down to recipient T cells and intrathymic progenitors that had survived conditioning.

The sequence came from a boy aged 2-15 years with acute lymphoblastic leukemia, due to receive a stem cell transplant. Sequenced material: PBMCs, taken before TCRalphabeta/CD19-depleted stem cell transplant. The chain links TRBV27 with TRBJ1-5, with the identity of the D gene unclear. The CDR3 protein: CASSSYSNQPQHF. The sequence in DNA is TGTGCCAGCAGTTCCTATAGCAATCAGCCCCAGCATTTT.